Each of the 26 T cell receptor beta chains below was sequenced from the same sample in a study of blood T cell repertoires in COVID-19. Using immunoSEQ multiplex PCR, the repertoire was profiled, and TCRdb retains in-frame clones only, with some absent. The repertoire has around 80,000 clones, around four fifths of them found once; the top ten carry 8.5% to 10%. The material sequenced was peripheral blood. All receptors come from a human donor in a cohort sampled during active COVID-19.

CDR3 amino acids: CASSSLGGSYGYTF. In DNA form, the CDR3 reads TGTGCCAGCAGCTCCCTGGGGGGGTCGTATGGCTACACCTTC. V usage is TRBV6-5 and J usage is TRBJ1-2; tentatively, D is TRBD1 (5 bases). The CDR3 extends over 14 amino acids. Between the trimmed V and J ends, which lost 6 bases and 5 bases, there was a span of 16 bases. Germline CDR1 MNHEY, CDR2 SVGAGI.

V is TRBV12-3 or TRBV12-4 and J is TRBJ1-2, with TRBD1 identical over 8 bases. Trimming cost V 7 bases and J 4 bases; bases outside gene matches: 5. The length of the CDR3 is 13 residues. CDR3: CASTMTGVYGYTF. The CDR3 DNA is TGTGCCAGCACAATGACAGGGGTCTATGGCTACACCTTC.

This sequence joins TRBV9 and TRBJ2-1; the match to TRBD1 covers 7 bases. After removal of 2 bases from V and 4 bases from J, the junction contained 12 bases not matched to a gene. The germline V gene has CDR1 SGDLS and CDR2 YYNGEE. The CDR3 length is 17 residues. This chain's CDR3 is CASSVTGLGTEYNEQFF. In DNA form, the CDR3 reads TGTGCCAGCAGCGTTACAGGTCTGGGGACAGAATACAATGAGCAGTTCTTC. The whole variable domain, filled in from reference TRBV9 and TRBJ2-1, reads DSGVTQTPKHLITATGQRVTLRCSPRSGDLSVYWYQQSLDQGLQFLIQYYNGEERAKGNILERFSAQQFPDLHSELNLSSLELGDSALYFCASSVTGLGTEYNEQFFGPGTRLTVL.

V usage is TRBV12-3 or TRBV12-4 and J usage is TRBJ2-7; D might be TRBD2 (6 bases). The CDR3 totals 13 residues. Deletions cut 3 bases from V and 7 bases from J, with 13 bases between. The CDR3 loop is CASSFREFSEQYF. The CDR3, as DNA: TGTGCCAGCAGTTTCCGGGAGTTCTCGGAGCAGTACTTC.

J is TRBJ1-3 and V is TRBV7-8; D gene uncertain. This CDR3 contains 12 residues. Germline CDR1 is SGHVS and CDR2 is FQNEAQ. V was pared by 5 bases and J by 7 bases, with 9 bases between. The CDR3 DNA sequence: TGTGCCAGCAGCGTCCACGAGAACACCATATATTTT. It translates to CASSVHENTIYF.

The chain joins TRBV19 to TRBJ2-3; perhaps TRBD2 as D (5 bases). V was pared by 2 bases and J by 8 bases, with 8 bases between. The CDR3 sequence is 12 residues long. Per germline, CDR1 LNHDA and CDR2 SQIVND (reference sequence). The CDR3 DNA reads TGTGCCAGTAGTATAATTGGGAGTACGCAGTATTTT. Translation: CASSIIGSTQYF.

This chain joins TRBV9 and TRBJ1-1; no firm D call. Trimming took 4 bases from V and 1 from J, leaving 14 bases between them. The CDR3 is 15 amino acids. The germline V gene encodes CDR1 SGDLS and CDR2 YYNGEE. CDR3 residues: CASSPQIGGNTEAFF. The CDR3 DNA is TGTGCCAGCAGCCCCCAAATCGGTGGGAACACTGAAGCTTTCTTT.

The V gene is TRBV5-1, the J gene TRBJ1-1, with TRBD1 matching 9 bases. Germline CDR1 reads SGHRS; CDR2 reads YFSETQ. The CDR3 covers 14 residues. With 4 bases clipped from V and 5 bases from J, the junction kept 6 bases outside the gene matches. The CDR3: CASSLGQGKTEAFF. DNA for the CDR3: TGCGCCAGCAGCCTCGGACAGGGGAAAACTGAAGCTTTCTTT.

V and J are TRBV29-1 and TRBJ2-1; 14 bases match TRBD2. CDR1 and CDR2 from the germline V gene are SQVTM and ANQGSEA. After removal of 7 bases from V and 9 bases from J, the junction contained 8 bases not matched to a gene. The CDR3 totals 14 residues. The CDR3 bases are TGCAGCGCCCTGACTAGCGGGGGGGCGGGTGAGCAGTTCTTC. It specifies CSALTSGGAGEQFF.

The CDR3, as DNA: TGCGCCAGCAGCTCCGGGACTAGCAGCCGTTCCTACAATGAGCAGTTCTTC. Protein sequence: CASSSGTSSRSYNEQFF. The chain uses TRBV5-1 and TRBJ2-1; 9 bases are shared with TRBD2. CDR1 is SGHRS and CDR2 is YFSETQ in the germline V gene. The CDR3 is made up of 17 amino acids. Trimming took 3 bases from V and 1 from J; bases not matched to a gene: 8.

The CDR3 spells CASSPTSGPYEQYF. CDR3 DNA sequence: TGTGCCAGCTCACCTACTAGCGGGCCCTACGAGCAGTACTTC. The rearrangement links TRBV18 to TRBJ2-7, with 9 nucleotides matching TRBD2. Germline loops: CDR1 KGHSH, CDR2 LQKENI. The CDR3 runs to 14 residues. The trim removed 3 bases at V and 2 bases at J, leaving 2 bases unmatched. Together with reference TRBV18 and TRBJ2-7, the CDR3 gives the full variable domain: NAGVMQNPRHLVRRRGQEARLRCSPMKGHSHVYWYRQLPEEGLKFMVYLQKENIIDESGMPKERFSAEFPKEGPSILRIQQVVRGDSAAYFCASSPTSGPYEQYFGPGTRLTVT.

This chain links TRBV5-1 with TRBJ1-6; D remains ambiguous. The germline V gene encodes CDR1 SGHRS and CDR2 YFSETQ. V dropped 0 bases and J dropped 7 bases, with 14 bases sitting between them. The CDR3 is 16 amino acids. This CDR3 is CASSLVRSGRNSPLHF. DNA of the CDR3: TGCGCCAGCAGCTTGGTCAGGTCGGGAAGAAATTCACCCCTCCACTTT.

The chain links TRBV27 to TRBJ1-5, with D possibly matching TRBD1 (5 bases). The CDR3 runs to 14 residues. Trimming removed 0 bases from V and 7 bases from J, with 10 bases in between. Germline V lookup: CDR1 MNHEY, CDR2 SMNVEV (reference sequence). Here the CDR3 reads CASSLSWGEQPQHF. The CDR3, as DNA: TGTGCCAGCAGTTTATCGTGGGGGGAACAGCCCCAGCATTTT.

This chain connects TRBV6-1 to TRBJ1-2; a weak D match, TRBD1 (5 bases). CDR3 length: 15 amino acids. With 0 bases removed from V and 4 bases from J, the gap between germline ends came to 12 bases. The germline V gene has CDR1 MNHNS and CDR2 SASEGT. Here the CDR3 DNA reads TGTGCCAGCAGTGAAGCCAGGGTGGGTGGCTATGGCTACACCTTC. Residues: CASSEARVGGYGYTF.

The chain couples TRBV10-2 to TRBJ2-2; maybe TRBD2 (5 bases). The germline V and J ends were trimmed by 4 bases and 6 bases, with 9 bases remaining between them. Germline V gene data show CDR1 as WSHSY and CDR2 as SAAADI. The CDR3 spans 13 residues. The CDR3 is CASSGVGAGELFF. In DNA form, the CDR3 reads TGCGCCAGCAGTGGGGTCGGGGCCGGGGAGCTGTTTTTT.

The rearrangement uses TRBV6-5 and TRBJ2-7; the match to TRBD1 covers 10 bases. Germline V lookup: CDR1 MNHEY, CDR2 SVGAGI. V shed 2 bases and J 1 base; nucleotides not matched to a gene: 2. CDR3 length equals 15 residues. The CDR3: CASSYGGQGSYEQYF. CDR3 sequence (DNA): TGTGCCAGCAGTTACGGGGGACAGGGGTCCTACGAGCAGTACTTC.

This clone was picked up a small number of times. CDR3 in DNA: TGTGCCAGTAGTTACGGGACAGGGGGCGCCCGGGGCAATCAGCCCCAGCATTTT. It codes for CASSYGTGGARGNQPQHF. The chain combines TRBV19 with TRBJ1-5, with TRBD1 matching over 12 bases. The junction had 10 bases not matched to a gene; V was cut back by 5 bases and J by 2 bases. The CDR3 contains 18 residues. The germline V gene encodes CDR1 LNHDA and CDR2 SQIVND (reference sequence).

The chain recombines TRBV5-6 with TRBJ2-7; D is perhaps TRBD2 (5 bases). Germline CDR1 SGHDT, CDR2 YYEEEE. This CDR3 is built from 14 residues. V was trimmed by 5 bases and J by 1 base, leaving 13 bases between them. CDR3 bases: TGTGCCAGCAGGAGGGCGGGCGGTTCCTACGAGCAGTACTTC. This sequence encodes CASRRAGGSYEQYF.

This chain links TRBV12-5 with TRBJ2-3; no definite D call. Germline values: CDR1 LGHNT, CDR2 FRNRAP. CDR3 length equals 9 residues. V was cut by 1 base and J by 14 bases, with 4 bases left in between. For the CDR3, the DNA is TGTGCTAGTGGTTTGGGGCCGTATTTT. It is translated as CASGLGPYF.

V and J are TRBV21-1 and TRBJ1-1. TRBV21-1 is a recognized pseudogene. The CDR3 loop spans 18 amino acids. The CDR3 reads CASSKSRGSGGGNTEAFF. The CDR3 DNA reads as TGTGCCAGCAGCAAATCGCGGGGCTCAGGCGGGGGGAACACTGAAGCTTTCTTT.

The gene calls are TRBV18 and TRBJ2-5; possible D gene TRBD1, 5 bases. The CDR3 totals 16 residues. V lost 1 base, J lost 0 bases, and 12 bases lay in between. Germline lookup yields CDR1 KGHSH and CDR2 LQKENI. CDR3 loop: CASSPQGSKYQETQYF. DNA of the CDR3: TGTGCCAGCTCACCACAGGGGTCTAAGTACCAAGAGACCCAGTACTTC.

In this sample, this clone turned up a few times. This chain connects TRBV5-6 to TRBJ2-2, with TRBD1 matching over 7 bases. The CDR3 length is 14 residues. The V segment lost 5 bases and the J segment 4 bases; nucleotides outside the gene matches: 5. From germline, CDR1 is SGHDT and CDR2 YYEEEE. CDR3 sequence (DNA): TGTGCCAGCAGGCCGGGACAGCTCACCGGGGAGCTGTTTTTT. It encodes CASRPGQLTGELFF. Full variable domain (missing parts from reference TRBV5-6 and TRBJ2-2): DAGVTQSPTHLIKTRGQQVTLRCSPKSGHDTVSWYQQALGQGPQFIFQYYEEEERQRGNFPDRFSGHQFPNYSSELNVNALLLGDSALYLCASRPGQLTGELFFGEGSRLTVL.

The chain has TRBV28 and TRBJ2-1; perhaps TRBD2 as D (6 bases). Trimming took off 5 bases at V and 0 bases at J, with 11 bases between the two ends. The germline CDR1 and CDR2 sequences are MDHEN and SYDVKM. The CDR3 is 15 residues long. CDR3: CASSNSGSSYNEQFF. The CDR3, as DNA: TGTGCCAGCAGTAATAGCGGTAGCTCCTACAATGAGCAGTTCTTC.

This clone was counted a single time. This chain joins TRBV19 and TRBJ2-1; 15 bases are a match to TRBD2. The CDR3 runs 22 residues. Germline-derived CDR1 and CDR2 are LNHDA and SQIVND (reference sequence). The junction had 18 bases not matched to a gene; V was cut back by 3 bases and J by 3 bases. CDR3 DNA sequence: TGTGCCAGTAGTATTTCGGGACTAGCGGGAGGCCCTTCTAGTCTTGTCTACAATGAGCAGTTCTTC. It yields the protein CASSISGLAGGPSSLVYNEQFF.

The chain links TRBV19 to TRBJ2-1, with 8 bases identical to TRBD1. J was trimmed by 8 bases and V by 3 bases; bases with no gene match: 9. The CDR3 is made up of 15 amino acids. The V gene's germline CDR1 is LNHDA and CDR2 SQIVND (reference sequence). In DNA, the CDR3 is TGTGCCAGTAGTATCCCAGGGGGCGCATCGGATGAGCAGTTCTTC. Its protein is CASSIPGGASDEQFF.

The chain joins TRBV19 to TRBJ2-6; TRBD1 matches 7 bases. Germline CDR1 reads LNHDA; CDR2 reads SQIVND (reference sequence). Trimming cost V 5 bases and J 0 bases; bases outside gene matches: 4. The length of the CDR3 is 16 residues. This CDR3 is CASSPRQGSGANVLTF. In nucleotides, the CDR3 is TGTGCCAGTAGTCCTCGACAGGGCTCTGGGGCCAACGTCCTGACTTTC.